This passage covers 29 T cell receptor beta chains from one sample sequenced in a study of T cell changes during pregnancy in multiple sclerosis. TCRdb's table, derived via immunoSEQ multiplex PCR, lists solely in-frame clones and lacks some. The data show 55,000 to 85,000 clones, just over 90% seen once. This sample comprised peripheral blood, obtained in the third trimester of pregnancy. The receptors shown here come from a female donor with multiple sclerosis, enrolled in a pregnancy study.

This clone was counted a single time. The chain employs TRBV18 and TRBJ2-5, with unresolved D. The V gene's germline CDR1 is KGHSH and CDR2 LQKENI. This CDR3 is 12 amino acids long. V lost 2 bases, J lost 5 bases, and 6 bases lay in between. The CDR3 reads CASSPSVETQYF. The CDR3 nucleotides read TGTGCCAGCTCACCATCGGTGGAGACCCAGTACTTC.

The genes are TRBV5-1 and TRBJ1-4; 9 bases map to TRBD1. From germline, CDR1 is SGHRS and CDR2 YFSETQ. With V trimmed by 4 bases and J by 8 bases, 9 bases remained unmatched. This CDR3 has 15 residues. The CDR3 DNA is TGCGCCAGCAGCCACTGGACAGGGGAGGACGAAAAACTGTTTTTT. Encoded protein: CASSHWTGEDEKLFF.

The chain combines TRBV5-1 with TRBJ1-3, with no clear D. CDR3 length: 13 residues. Trimming took off 0 bases at V and 4 bases at J, with 5 bases between the two ends. Germline V gene data show CDR1 as SGHRS and CDR2 as YFSETQ. The CDR3 is CASSLAGGNTIYF. CDR3 nucleotides: TGCGCCAGCAGCTTGGCAGGAGGAAACACCATATATTTT.

The chain couples TRBV7-2 to TRBJ1-2; 7 bases match TRBD1. This CDR3 region has 14 residues. V trimming: 1 base; J trimming: 5 bases; junction bases outside the gene matches: 4. Germline CDR1 reads SGHTA; CDR2 reads FQGNSA. In DNA, the CDR3 is TGTGCCAGCAGCTTAGAATCCAGGGGGTATGGCTACACCTTC. This encodes CASSLESRGYGYTF.

The chain joins TRBV27 to TRBJ2-7, with TRBD2 as a possible D gene (6 bases). The germline V gene has CDR1 MNHEY and CDR2 SMNVEV (reference sequence). Trimming left V 3 bases short and J 6 bases short, with 9 bases between. This CDR3 has 12 amino acids. The chain's CDR3 is CASSFSGLEQYF. CDR3 nucleotide sequence: TGTGCCAGCAGTTTCAGCGGGCTCGAGCAGTACTTC.

The V and J genes are TRBV2 and TRBJ2-7; 9 nucleotides line up with TRBD2. With V trimmed by 3 bases and J by 0 bases, 3 bases remained unmatched. The CDR3 loop spans 15 amino acids. Germline V gives CDR1 SNHLY, CDR2 FYNNEI. CDR3 protein: CASSDSGRLSYEQYF. The CDR3 DNA is TGTGCCAGCAGTGACAGCGGGAGGCTCTCCTACGAGCAGTACTTC.

V is TRBV28 and J is TRBJ2-7; 9 bases fit TRBD2. CDR3 length: 14 residues. CDR1 is MDHEN and CDR2 is SYDVKM in the germline V gene. The junction had 10 bases not matched to a gene; V was cut back by 8 bases and J by 5 bases. CDR3 sequence (DNA): TGTGCCAGCTCCTGGGGGACTAGCCGAAACGAGCAGTACTTC. Protein product: CASSWGTSRNEQYF.

This chain joins TRBV2 and TRBJ2-3; 10 bases are shared with TRBD2. Unmatched junction bases numbered 23, after V lost 8 bases and J lost 6 bases. This CDR3 is 19 amino acids long. Per germline, CDR1 SNHLY and CDR2 FYNNEI. This CDR3 is CASLAPSGTSESEGDTQYF. In nucleotides, the CDR3 is TGTGCCAGCCTTGCACCCTCCGGGACTAGCGAATCTGAGGGTGATACGCAGTATTTT.

The rearrangement links TRBV7-9 to TRBJ1-1; D is unclear. Germline assignment: CDR1 SEHNR and CDR2 FQNEAQ (reference sequence). This CDR3 is built from 15 residues. V lost 4 bases and J 4 bases, leaving 16 bases between the germline ends. The CDR3 loop reads CASSSPRGMRTEAFF. CDR3 in DNA: TGTGCCAGCAGCTCACCCCGAGGGATGCGCACTGAAGCTTTCTTT.

The V call is TRBV2, the J call TRBJ2-7, with 9 positions matching TRBD1. CDR1 and CDR2 from the germline V gene are SNHLY and FYNNEI. Germline trimming cut 8 bases from V and 5 bases from J; bases unmatched to any gene: 10. This CDR3 spans 14 amino acids. As DNA, the CDR3 is TGTGCCAGCTGCCCTGGGACAGGGTCCCACGAGCAGTACTTC. Translating it yields CASCPGTGSHEQYF.

V gene TRBV5-5 combines with J gene TRBJ2-7; no firm D call. The V and J ends lost 0 bases and 0 bases respectively, with 7 bases between them. Germline-derived CDR1 and CDR2 are SGHKS and YYEKEE (reference sequence). CDR3 length: 14 amino acids. The CDR3 sequence: CASSLDTHSYEQYF. The DNA of the CDR3 is TGTGCCAGCAGCTTGGACACCCACTCCTACGAGCAGTACTTC.

This chain uses TRBV7-6 with TRBJ2-7; TRBD1 matches at 8 bases. CDR1 and CDR2 (germline): SGHVS, FNYEAQ. V was pared by 5 bases and J by 2 bases, with 8 bases of the junction left unmatched. The CDR3 spans 15 residues. CDR3 residues: CASSQTPGQAYEQYF. The CDR3, as DNA: TGTGCCAGCAGCCAAACACCGGGACAGGCCTACGAGCAGTACTTC.

This rearrangement joins TRBV4-1 to TRBJ2-5; no reliable D call. The CDR3 has 16 residues. V lost 0 bases to trimming and J lost 3 bases, with 14 bases between them. Germline V gives CDR1 MGHRA, CDR2 YSYEKL. CDR3: CASSQEPWQNKETQYF. Here the CDR3 DNA reads TGCGCCAGCAGCCAAGAACCGTGGCAGAATAAAGAGACCCAGTACTTC.

The chain uses TRBV7-9 and TRBJ1-2, with 8 positions matching TRBD1. Germline lookup yields CDR1 SEHNR and CDR2 FQNEAQ (reference sequence). V was pared by 1 base and J by 8 bases, with 6 bases of the junction left unmatched. The CDR3 consists of 14 residues. In DNA, the CDR3 is TGTGCCAGCAGCTTAGGGGCAGGGGGCGCAGGCTACACCTTC. It codes for CASSLGAGGAGYTF.

The J gene is TRBJ2-3, the V gene TRBV9; TRBD2 matches at 11 bases. The CDR3 loop spans 17 amino acids. With V trimmed by 3 bases and J by 5 bases, 11 bases remained unmatched. CDR1 and CDR2 (germline): SGDLS, YYNGEE. The CDR3 reads CASSGKLAGASGDTQYF. In DNA, the CDR3 is TGTGCCAGCAGCGGAAAACTAGCGGGAGCCTCCGGAGATACGCAGTATTTT.

The genes are TRBV28 and TRBJ1-6; the match to TRBD1 covers 11 bases. This CDR3 is built from 17 residues. Per germline, CDR1 MDHEN and CDR2 SYDVKM. V trimming: 7 bases; J trimming: 9 bases; junction bases outside the gene matches: 14. CDR3: CASINFWGQGVSSPLHF. The CDR3 nucleotides read TGTGCCAGCATCAATTTTTGGGGACAGGGGGTTAGTTCACCCCTCCACTTT.

V and J are TRBV13 and TRBJ2-3, with TRBD2 matching 11 bases. V was clipped by 3 bases and J by 0 bases; unmatched bases: 8. This CDR3 is 18 amino acids long. The V gene's germline CDR1 is PRHDT and CDR2 FYEKMQ (reference sequence). In DNA form, the CDR3 reads TGTGCCAGCAGCTTGACTCCGGGACTAGCGGCTAGCACAGATACGCAGTATTTT. Protein product: CASSLTPGLAASTDTQYF.

This chain uses TRBV5-1 with TRBJ2-3, with D possibly being TRBD2 (5 bases). This CDR3 spans 11 amino acids. Trimming stripped 4 bases from V and 5 bases from J, with 5 bases between. Germline V gene sequence: CDR1 SGHRS, CDR2 YFSETQ. This CDR3 reads CASSEGDTQYF. In DNA, the CDR3 is TGCGCCAGCAGCGAGGGAGATACGCAGTATTTT.

This clone was recorded once. CDR3 region: CASSPQVAGVNEQYF. The DNA of the CDR3 is TGTGCCAGCAGTCCCCAGGTAGCGGGAGTTAATGAGCAGTACTTC. V usage is TRBV6-5 and J usage is TRBJ2-7; TRBD2 aligns across 9 bases. J was trimmed by 7 bases and V by 5 bases; bases with no gene match: 12. From germline, CDR1 is MNHEY and CDR2 SVGAGI. The CDR3 runs 15 residues.

The V call is TRBV27, the J call TRBJ1-1; D is unclear. Germline CDR1 reads MNHEY; CDR2 reads SMNVEV (reference sequence). The ends were cut back, 7 bases at V and 1 base at J, with 13 bases in the middle. The CDR3 is 14 amino acids. The DNA of the CDR3 is TGTGCCAGCATATCTTATATGAGGAACACTGAAGCTTTCTTT. This sequence encodes CASISYMRNTEAFF.

The chain employs TRBV7-5 and TRBJ2-1; TRBD2 was called by the table and not checked on the DNA. TRBV7-5 counts as a pseudogene. The CDR3 contains 14 residues. CDR3 in amino acids: CVRTPSSGPGEQFF. The CDR3 DNA reads as TGTGTCAGAACCCCAAGCAGCGGACCGGGAGAGCAGTTCTTC.

The CDR3 nucleotides are TGTGCCAGCAGTGTGGACTCCCAAGAAAAACTGTTTTTT. It specifies CASSVDSQEKLFF. J is TRBJ1-4 and V is TRBV2; D ambiguous. Per the germline V gene, CDR1 is SNHLY and CDR2 is FYNNEI. This CDR3 spans 13 amino acids. V was cut by 4 bases and J by 8 bases, with 11 bases left in between.

In this sample, this clone turned up once. The V call is TRBV6-1, the J call TRBJ1-3; 8 positions match TRBD1. CDR3 size: 14 residues. Per the germline V gene, CDR1 is MNHNS and CDR2 is SASEGT. V lost 6 bases to trimming and J lost 0 bases; unmatched junction nucleotides: 1. The CDR3 is CASSGTGSGNTIYF. Here the CDR3 DNA reads TGTGCCAGCAGCGGGACAGGCTCTGGAAACACCATATATTTT.

This chain links TRBV11-2 with TRBJ2-3; 12 nucleotides line up with TRBD2. CDR3 size: 14 residues. Germline lookup yields CDR1 SGHAT and CDR2 FQNNGV. Germline trimming cut 5 bases from V and 5 bases from J; bases unmatched to any gene: 2. The CDR3 is CASSAGLAGDTQYF. The CDR3, as DNA: TGTGCCAGCAGCGCGGGACTAGCGGGAGATACGCAGTATTTT.

The gene calls are TRBV6-5 and TRBJ1-2, with D tentatively TRBD1 (5 bases). CDR1 is MNHEY, CDR2 SVGAGI, per germline. The CDR3 is 14 amino acids. V was shortened by 5 bases and J by 3 bases, with 13 bases between the two germline ends. This CDR3 reads CASSDVRGDYGYTF. In DNA form, the CDR3 reads TGTGCCAGCAGTGACGTCCGGGGGGACTATGGCTACACCTTC.

This chain joins TRBV5-1 and TRBJ2-5; 8 positions match TRBD1. The V and J ends lost 1 base and 5 bases, in that order; junction bases with no gene match: 7. The CDR3 covers 15 residues. Germline CDR1 and CDR2: SGHRS and YFSETQ. The CDR3 nucleotides read TGCGCCAGCAGCTTGTTCAGGGGGCTAGGGGAGACCCAGTACTTC. Protein sequence: CASSLFRGLGETQYF.

This clone occurred a few times. This rearrangement joins TRBV2 to TRBJ1-1; the D gene is possibly TRBD1 (5 bases). This CDR3 is 11 amino acids long. From germline, CDR1 is SNHLY and CDR2 FYNNEI. The DNA for the CDR3 is TGTGGGGGCGCGGAGAACACTGAAGCTTTCTTT. It translates to CGGAENTEAFF.

The chain joins TRBV19 to TRBJ2-7; 8 bases line up with TRBD1. The CDR3 runs 15 residues. Germline CDR1 reads LNHDA; CDR2 reads SQIVND (reference sequence). The V and J ends lost 10 bases and 4 bases, in that order; junction bases with no gene match: 15. The DNA of the CDR3 is TGTGCCACGCAGGACAGGGCCTTGGGTCTGTACGAGCAGTACTTC. Its protein is CATQDRALGLYEQYF. Full variable domain (remainder filled in from reference TRBV19 and TRBJ2-7): DGGITQSPKYLFRKEGQNVTLSCEQNLNHDAMYWYRQDPGQGLRLIYYSQIVNDFQKGDIAEGYSVSREKKESFPLTVTSAQKNPTAFYLCATQDRALGLYEQYFGPGTRLTVT.

This clone has just a few counts. This chain joins TRBV30 and TRBJ2-2, with 11 bases fitting TRBD2. The CDR3 has 14 amino acids. After removal of 1 base from V and 6 bases from J, the junction contained 1 base not matched to a gene. CDR1 is GTSNPN, CDR2 SVGIG, per germline (reference sequence). In DNA form, the CDR3 reads TGTGCCTGGAGTGGACTAGCGGGATCCGGGGAGCTGTTTTTT. Protein product: CAWSGLAGSGELFF.